These T cell receptor beta chains were read from a single sample in a study of blood T cell repertoires in COVID-19. Profiled with immunoSEQ multiplex PCR; TCRdb holds only in-frame clones, not every one. The sample yields 50,000 to 70,000 clones, roughly three quarters seen once. The sequencing input was peripheral blood. The receptors come from a middle-aged man with active or convalescent COVID-19. The CDR3 runs from the conserved cysteine through the conserved F or W. D genes are given only for firm matches. The size of a clone is reported for some rows only, either as once, few or many, or as a class for expanded clones.

abundance	j_gene	v_gene	d_gene	CDR3aa	CDR3nt
-	TRBJ2-3	TRBV7-9	TRBD2	CASSASGGVYTQYF	TGTGCCAGCAGCGCTAGCGGGGGGGTTTATACGCAGTATTTT
-	TRBJ1-1	TRBV3-1/TRBV3-2	-	CASSQAARDTEAFF	TGTGCCAGCAGCCAAGCTGCGAGGGACACTGAAGCTTTCTTT
-	TRBJ1-6	TRBV2	-	CATHGGSAYNSPLHF	TGTGCCACTCACGGCGGGTCGGCCTATAATTCACCCCTCCACTTT
-	TRBJ2-3	TRBV5-1	TRBD2	CASSLYSGLYTDTQYF	TGCGCCAGCAGCTTATATAGCGGGCTGTACACAGATACGCAGTATTTT
few	TRBJ2-5	TRBV5-4	TRBD2	CASSKTSGAVETQYF	TGTGCCAGCAGCAAAACTAGCGGGGCCGTGGAGACCCAGTACTTC
few	TRBJ2-5	TRBV3-1/TRBV3-2	-	CASTLLGGGETQYF	TGTGCCAGCACCCTACTGGGGGGAGGAGAGACCCAGTACTTC
-	TRBJ2-7	TRBV5-1	-	CASSLVGDPGYEQYF	TGCGCCAGCAGCTTGGTCGGCGACCCCGGGTACGAGCAGTACTTC
-	TRBJ2-7	TRBV29-1	TRBD1	CSVSPGQKISYEQYF	TGCAGCGTTTCCCCGGGACAGAAGATCTCCTACGAGCAGTACTTC
-	TRBJ2-2	TRBV6-6	-	CASSSRLGGDTGELFF	TGTGCCAGCAGTTCAAGACTAGGTGGAGACACCGGGGAGCTGTTTTTT
few	TRBJ2-1	TRBV18	-	CASSPKANEQFF	TGTGCCAGCTCACCAAAAGCCAATGAGCAGTTCTTC
few	TRBJ2-3	TRBV5-1	-	CASSLSPGNTDTQYF	TGCGCCAGCAGCTTGTCTCCGGGGAACACAGATACGCAGTATTTT
-	TRBJ1-4	TRBV30	-	CAWSFGGSAKLFF	TGTGCCTGGAGTTTCGGGGGATCGGCAAAACTGTTTTTT
-	TRBJ2-1	TRBV19	TRBD1	CASSIESQGVKQFF	TGTGCCAGTAGTATAGAATCGCAGGGGGTAAAGCAGTTCTTC
once	TRBJ1-6	TRBV19	-	CASSIETDSPLHF	TGTGCCAGTAGTATAGAAACGGATTCACCCCTCCACTTT
-	TRBJ2-7	TRBV19	-	CASSSQGRVEQYF	TGTGCCAGTAGTAGTCAGGGGAGGGTCGAGCAGTACTTC
-	TRBJ1-2	TRBV5-6	-	CASSNDSPYGYTF	TGTGCCAGCAGCAATGACAGCCCCTATGGCTACACCTTC
-	TRBJ1-5	TRBV7-8	TRBD1	CASSSGRGLDSNQPQHF	TGTGCCAGCAGCTCGGGCAGGGGGCTTGATAGCAATCAGCCCCAGCATTTT
once	TRBJ2-3	TRBV5-1	-	CASSLGSGLADTQYF	TGCGCCAGCAGCTTGGGTAGCGGACTGGCAGATACGCAGTATTTT
-	TRBJ2-7	TRBV20-1	-	CSARGGYEQYF	TGCAGTGCTAGAGGCGGATACGAGCAGTACTTC
few	TRBJ1-2	TRBV30	-	CAWSGRVVNYGYTF	TGTGCCTGGAGTGGCAGGGTGGTAAACTATGGCTACACCTTC
once	TRBJ2-5	TRBV7-6	-	CASSSAGTQYF	TGTGCCAGCAGCTCGGCAGGGACCCAGTACTTC
-	TRBJ1-4	TRBV19	TRBD1	CASSHPEGAGAEKLFF	TGTGCCAGTAGCCACCCGGAGGGGGCAGGGGCGGAAAAACTGTTTTTT
-	TRBJ1-1	TRBV5-6	-	CASSHSRAEAFF	TGTGCCAGCAGCCATTCCAGGGCTGAAGCTTTCTTT
-	TRBJ1-4	TRBV5-1	TRBD1	CASSLGTGNGEKLFF	TGCGCCAGCAGCCTAGGGACAGGGAACGGTGAAAAACTGTTTTTT
few	TRBJ2-7	TRBV12-3/TRBV12-4	-	CASTRTFDEQYF	TGTGCCAGCACCAGGACTTTTGACGAGCAGTACTTC
few	TRBJ2-3	TRBV7-3	-	CASSLEVGGSSPIF	TGTGCCAGCAGCTTAGAGGTGGGCGGGTCCAGCCCAATCTTT
-	TRBJ2-1	TRBV11-2	TRBD1	CASSIGNRGTEQFF	TGTGCCAGCAGCATAGGTAACAGGGGGACTGAGCAGTTCTTC
-	TRBJ2-3	TRBV6-5	-	CASTGGFTDTQYF	TGTGCCAGCACCGGCGGGTTCACAGATACGCAGTATTTT
-	TRBJ1-4	TRBV5-4	-	CASSLPGNNEKLFF	TGTGCCAGCAGCTTACCAGGGAACAATGAAAAACTGTTTTTT
-	TRBJ1-5	TRBV5-6	TRBD1	CASSRGLSNQPQHF	TGTGCCAGCAGCAGGGGGCTTAGCAATCAGCCCCAGCATTTT
-	TRBJ1-1	TRBV20-1	-	CSASARSGTEAFF	TGCAGTGCTAGTGCTAGGAGTGGGACTGAAGCTTTCTTT